The 21 T cell receptor beta chains below were found in one sample sequenced in a study of blood T cells in healthy people across ages. A J-beta primer mix and a sample-barcoded 5' primer were used in a second PCR of roughly 7 to 12 cycles. TCRdb fed the 5' RACE reads into MiXCR, producing one record per CDR3 protein. The sample holds approximately 800,000 distinct CDR3 sequences, 20% to 30% seen once. The same data also contributed to another study, on T cells of mothers and their children.

Sequencing input: blood. Every receptor here comes from a boy aged 5-17 years in good health.

The V and J genes are TRBV7-9 and TRBJ2-2; no clear D gene. The V end lost 4 bases, the J end lost 4 bases, and 13 bases lay between the germline ends. CDR1 and CDR2 (germline): SEHNR, FQNEAQ (reference sequence). CDR3 length: 15 amino acids. The CDR3 reads CASSSLTLTTGELFF. The CDR3 DNA reads TGTGCCAGCAGCTCTTTGACTCTGACCACCGGGGAGCTGTTTTTT.

The chain has TRBV28 and TRBJ2-7; 8 nucleotides line up with TRBD1. V lost 8 bases and J lost 3; bases outside the gene matches: 3. The CDR3 has 12 residues. Germline values: CDR1 MDHEN, CDR2 SYDVKM. The CDR3 bases are TGTGCCAGCGATGACAGGGGCTACGAGCAGTACTTC. As protein: CASDDRGYEQYF.

The chain carries TRBV12-3 or TRBV12-4 and TRBJ2-5; D unresolved. The J call is doubtful: the DNA matches TRBJ2-7 better. The CDR3 is 14 residues long. CDR3 in DNA: TGTGCCATCACCCTCGCGGCCGACTCCTACGAGCAGTACTTC. Translation: CAITLAADSYEQYF.

This clonotype was detected only a few times. The J gene is TRBJ1-2, the V gene TRBV6-6; D perhaps matches TRBD1 (6 bases). Trimming stripped 0 bases from V and 6 bases from J, with 14 bases between. The germline CDR1 and CDR2 sequences are MNHNY and SVGAGI (reference sequence). The CDR3 is 15 residues long. As DNA, the CDR3 is TGTGCCAGCAGTTACTCCGTAGGCAGGGGAGATGGCTACACCTTC. Residues: CASSYSVGRGDGYTF.

J is TRBJ1-5 and V is TRBV6-5; D is perhaps TRBD1 (5 bases). V lost 4 bases to trimming and J lost 7 bases, with 14 bases between them. Germline values: CDR1 MNHEY, CDR2 SVGAGI. CDR3 length: 14 residues. CDR3 protein: CASSLDSPEQPQHF. The DNA for the CDR3 is TGTGCCAGCAGTTTAGACAGCCCCGAACAGCCCCAGCATTTT.

The rearrangement links TRBV12-3 or TRBV12-4 to TRBJ2-5, with D possibly matching TRBD2 (6 bases). TRBJ2-7 explains the end of the DNA better; the J call may be wrong. The CDR3 runs to 14 residues. The CDR3 here is CASSFRRGPYEQYF. CDR3 in DNA: TGTGCCAGCAGTTTTAGGCGGGGACCCTACGAGCAGTACTTC.

DNA for the CDR3: TGTGCCATCCGGGACAGGGACACTGAAGCTTTCTTT. The encoded protein is CAIRDRDTEAFF. V and J are TRBV6-1 and TRBJ1-1; 9 bases match TRBD1. J was trimmed by 3 bases and V by 10 bases; bases with no gene match: 3. Per germline, CDR1 MNHNS and CDR2 SASEGT. The CDR3 loop spans 12 amino acids.

This chain joins TRBV11-2 and TRBJ2-7; 8 nucleotides align to TRBD1. V gave up 4 bases and J gave up 2 bases; unmatched junction bases: 13. This CDR3 contains 17 residues. Germline CDR1 and CDR2: SGHAT and FQNNGV. The chain's CDR3 is CASSSRTGIMPPYEQYF. In DNA form, the CDR3 reads TGTGCCAGCAGCTCCCGGACAGGGATCATGCCCCCCTACGAGCAGTACTTC.

The chain carries TRBV7-2 and TRBJ2-3, with 10 positions matching TRBD2. Germline V lookup: CDR1 SGHTA, CDR2 FQGNSA. CDR3 length: 16 amino acids. Trimming at V came to 5 bases and at J to 4 bases, leaving 9 bases not matched to a gene. In DNA, the CDR3 is TGTGCCAGCAGCCCGAATAGCGGGGGGAGTTCAGATACGCAGTATTTT. Translating it yields CASSPNSGGSSDTQYF. The whole variable domain, remainder taken from reference TRBV7-2 and TRBJ2-3, is GAGVSQSPSNKVTEKGKDVELRCDPISGHTALYWYRQSLGQGLEFLIYFQGNSAPDKSGLPSDRFSAERTGGSVSTLTIQRTQQEDSAVYLCASSPNSGGSSDTQYFGPGTRLTVL.

The chain has TRBV12-3 or TRBV12-4 and TRBJ2-2; TRBD2 agrees at 7 bases. The CDR3 runs to 14 residues. Trimming cost V 5 bases and J 7 bases; bases outside gene matches: 7. CDR3 in amino acids: CASSRRGKGGELFF. The CDR3 nucleotides read TGTGCCAGCAGTCGGCGGGGGAAGGGCGGGGAGCTGTTTTTT.

This chain uses TRBV12-3 or TRBV12-4 with TRBJ1-2; D is possibly TRBD1 (5 bases). This CDR3 contains 13 residues. V was clipped by 5 bases and J by 4 bases, with 11 bases between them. CDR3 protein: CASSPMRGYGYTF. The CDR3 nucleotides are TGTGCCAGCAGTCCAATGAGGGGCTATGGCTACACCTTC.

The rearrangement links TRBV18 to TRBJ2-5, with 13 nucleotides matching TRBD2. J was trimmed by 1 base and V by 6 bases; bases with no gene match: 2. The CDR3 runs to 15 residues. In germline, CDR1 is KGHSH, CDR2 LQKENI. The CDR3 loop is CASSGTSGVQETQYF. The CDR3, as DNA: TGTGCCAGCTCCGGGACTAGCGGGGTCCAAGAGACCCAGTACTTC.

In its sample, this clonotype was seen a few times. The J gene is TRBJ1-4, the V gene TRBV27; D is possibly TRBD1 (5 bases). The germline V and J ends were trimmed by 3 bases and 4 bases, with 9 bases remaining between them. Germline loops: CDR1 MNHEY, CDR2 SMNVEV (reference sequence). CDR3 length: 14 amino acids. In nucleotides, the CDR3 is TGTGCCAGCAGTTTCGGGGCCCGTAATGAAAAACTGTTTTTT. Its protein product is CASSFGARNEKLFF.

The sample holds a few counts of this clonotype. The chain joins TRBV29-1 to TRBJ1-2; D is ambiguous. The CDR3 is 15 residues long. Per germline, CDR1 SQVTM and CDR2 ANQGSEA. Trimming pared 0 bases from V and 3 bases from J, leaving 14 bases between. The CDR3 loop reads CSVEDTARAHYGYTF. CDR3 nucleotide sequence: TGCAGCGTTGAAGATACGGCGAGGGCCCACTATGGCTACACCTTC.

This clonotype was found a few times. The J gene is TRBJ2-3, the V gene TRBV7-3; 8 nucleotides line up with TRBD1. The CDR3 totals 15 residues. Germline lookup yields CDR1 SGHTA and CDR2 FQGTGA. Trimming cost V 2 bases and J 5 bases; bases outside gene matches: 6. As DNA, the CDR3 is TGTGCCAGCAGCTTATCAGGGGGCGGCTTAGATACGCAGTATTTT. Translation gives CASSLSGGGLDTQYF. Drawing the rest from reference TRBV7-3 and TRBJ2-3, the complete variable domain is GAGVSQTPSNKVTEKGKYVELRCDPISGHTALYWYRQSLGQGPEFLIYFQGTGAADDSGLPNDRFFAVRPEGSVSTLKIQRTERGDSAVYLCASSLSGGGLDTQYFGPGTRLTVL.

This clonotype was counted at least ten times. V gene TRBV11-2 combines with J gene TRBJ1-1; D uncertain. The V end was cut by 5 bases, the J end by 8 bases, with 12 bases between. Looked up from germline, CDR1 is SGHAT and CDR2 is FQNNGV. The CDR3 has 12 amino acids. The CDR3 DNA is TGTGCCAGCAGCAAGGACGGCACCGAAGCTTTCTTT. Its protein is CASSKDGTEAFF.

V usage is TRBV28 and J usage is TRBJ1-4; 10 bases align to TRBD1. V trimming: 3 bases; J trimming: 9 bases; junction bases outside the gene matches: 4. There are 14 residues in the CDR3. Germline-derived CDR1 and CDR2 are MDHEN and SYDVKM. The CDR3 DNA sequence: TGTGCCAGCAGTTTCCCGGACAGGGGGAAAAAACTGTTTTTT. It yields the protein CASSFPDRGKKLFF.

The rearrangement joins TRBV6-5 to TRBJ1-6; D is ambiguous. Trimming removed 5 bases from V and 8 bases from J, with 10 bases in between. This CDR3 is 13 amino acids long. Per germline, CDR1 MNHEY and CDR2 SVGAGI. CDR3 amino acids: CASSPNSDSPLHF. The CDR3 DNA sequence: TGTGCCAGCAGTCCCAATTCGGATTCACCCCTCCACTTT.

This clonotype was detected many times. The chain uses TRBV5-4 and TRBJ2-1, with D tentatively TRBD1 or TRBD2 (5 bases each). CDR1 and CDR2 (germline): SGHNT, YYREEE (reference sequence). This CDR3 spans 14 amino acids. With 4 bases removed from V and 10 bases from J, the gap between germline ends came to 18 bases. CDR3 nucleotide sequence: TGTGCCAGCAGCCTCGAGATGGGGGTCGGGGAGCAGTTCTTC. As protein: CASSLEMGVGEQFF.

The V gene is TRBV9, the J gene TRBJ2-1, with unresolved D. This CDR3 is built from 15 residues. V lost 4 bases and J lost 0, with 11 bases in between. Germline CDR1 SGDLS, CDR2 YYNGEE. This CDR3 is CASSPRLSSYNEQFF. In DNA form, the CDR3 reads TGTGCCAGCAGCCCACGGTTAAGCTCCTACAATGAGCAGTTCTTC. The variable domain in full, completed from reference TRBV9 and TRBJ2-1, reads DSGVTQTPKHLITATGQRVTLRCSPRSGDLSVYWYQQSLDQGLQFLIQYYNGEERAKGNILERFSAQQFPDLHSELNLSSLELGDSALYFCASSPRLSSYNEQFFGPGTRLTVL.

CDR3 sequence: CASSSVAGGPFYQETQYF. DNA for the CDR3: TGTGCCAGCAGTTCAGTAGCGGGGGGGCCGTTCTACCAAGAGACCCAGTACTTC. V and J are TRBV27 and TRBJ2-5; TRBD2 agrees at 11 bases. This CDR3 is built from 18 residues. The germline gives CDR1 MNHEY, CDR2 SMNVEV (reference sequence). V trimming: 4 bases; J trimming: 0 bases; junction bases outside the gene matches: 10.